The 11 T cell receptor beta chains below were found in one sample sequenced in a study of shared T cell receptors in the human thymus. Generated by immunoSEQ multiplex PCR, the TCRdb table keeps only in-frame clones and is missing some. This sample has 500,000 to 850,000 clones, with over 75% found just once. These data were also reused for a study on human thymus T cells.

Source material: thymocytes. The origin of the receptors is a boy less than two years old with a congenital heart defect.

The CDR3 bases are TGTGCCAGCAGCTTGTTCAGTTATAGCAATCAGCCCCAGCATTTT. This gives the protein CASSLFSYSNQPQHF. The chain carries TRBV5-6 and TRBJ1-5; D unclear. CDR3 length: 15 residues. Germline V lookup: CDR1 SGHDT, CDR2 YYEEEE. V lost 1 base to trimming and J lost 0 bases, with 8 bases between them.

The chain links TRBV27 to TRBJ2-7; 8 bases map to TRBD1. The CDR3 loop spans 15 amino acids. The germline gives CDR1 MNHEY, CDR2 SMNVEV (reference sequence). J lost 5 bases, V lost 3 bases, and 9 bases had no gene match. CDR3 residues: CASSFTQGAVDEQYF. CDR3 DNA: TGTGCCAGCAGTTTTACGCAGGGGGCTGTCGACGAGCAGTACTTC.

The CDR3 here is CASSPGLVNTQYF. CDR3 coding DNA: TGTGCCAGCAGTCCCGGACTGGTCAATACGCAGTATTTT. This sequence joins TRBV6-5 and TRBJ2-3, with D possibly TRBD2 on 5 matching bases. Germline CDR1 is MNHEY and CDR2 is SVGAGI. V was pared by 5 bases and J by 7 bases, with 13 bases between. The CDR3 runs 13 residues.

The rearrangement links TRBV7-2 to TRBJ2-2; 7 nucleotides align to TRBD2. This CDR3 has 16 amino acids. Germline V gene sequence: CDR1 SGHTA, CDR2 FQGNSA. After removal of 1 base from V and 3 bases from J, the junction contained 5 bases not matched to a gene. CDR3 nucleotide sequence: TGTGCCAGCAGCTTAGTGCGGGAGAGGGACACCGGGGAGCTGTTTTTT. This codes for CASSLVRERDTGELFF.

This clone has only a few counts. The chain uses TRBV6-1 and TRBJ1-2, with 8 bases identical to TRBD1. CDR3 length equals 14 residues. The germline V gene encodes CDR1 MNHNS and CDR2 SASEGT. With 6 bases clipped from V and 7 bases from J, the junction kept 10 bases outside the gene matches. CDR3 amino acids: CASRGGQGRGGYTF. CDR3 DNA: TGTGCCAGCAGGGGAGGACAGGGACGGGGTGGCTACACCTTC.

The chain couples TRBV5-6 to TRBJ1-2, with a weak D call TRBD1 (6 bases). Germline V gene sequence: CDR1 SGHDT, CDR2 YYEEEE. This CDR3 contains 14 residues. Trimming cost V 3 bases and J 10 bases, with 19 bases left between them. CDR3 in DNA: TGTGCCAGCAGCTGTACAGGGCCTCTATTGGACTACACCTTC. Its protein product is CASSCTGPLLDYTF.

The rearrangement uses TRBV4-1 and TRBJ1-1; 7 bases agree with TRBD1. Losses at the gene ends were 1 base for V and 8 bases for J; bases not matched to a gene: 4. The CDR3 spans 13 residues. The germline V gene has CDR1 MGHRA and CDR2 YSYEKL. The CDR3 DNA reads as TGCGCCAGCAGCCAAGGGGAACAGGGGGAAGCTTTCTTT. It translates to CASSQGEQGEAFF.

V is TRBV9 and J is TRBJ2-3, with TRBD1 matching 11 bases. The CDR3 spans 16 residues. Germline values: CDR1 SGDLS, CDR2 YYNGEE. Trimming at V came to 4 bases and at J to 6 bases, leaving 10 bases not matched to a gene. The CDR3 DNA reads as TGTGCCAGCAGCCACCGGGACAGGGGGATTTTGGATACGCAGTATTTT. Translated: CASSHRDRGILDTQYF.

The chain links TRBV9 to TRBJ2-1; D may be TRBD1 (9 bases). V lost 4 bases and J lost 8, with 19 bases in between. Germline V gene lookup returns CDR1 SGDLS and CDR2 YYNGEE. The CDR3 is 15 residues long. The CDR3 loop reads CASSTGGTGRDEQFF. CDR3 in DNA: TGTGCCAGCAGCACGGGAGGGACAGGGCGGGATGAGCAGTTCTTC.

The table lists this clone with a count of one. V usage is TRBV6-1 and J usage is TRBJ2-4, with 7 bases fitting TRBD1. The trim removed 5 bases at V and 0 bases at J, leaving 1 base unmatched. The germline gives CDR1 MNHNS, CDR2 SASEGT. This CDR3 is built from 14 residues. The CDR3 coding sequence is TGTGCCAGCAGTAGGGGGCAAGCCAAAAACATTCAGTACTTC. Translating it yields CASSRGQAKNIQYF.

The genes are TRBV29-1 and TRBJ2-4, with D possibly matching TRBD2 (5 bases). The CDR3 contains 14 residues. Looked up from germline, CDR1 is SQVTM and CDR2 is ANQGSEA. V gave up 5 bases and J gave up 0 bases, with 11 bases separating them. The CDR3 region is CSVQRELAKNIQYF. The CDR3 bases are TGCAGCGTTCAGAGGGAGCTAGCCAAAAACATTCAGTACTTC.